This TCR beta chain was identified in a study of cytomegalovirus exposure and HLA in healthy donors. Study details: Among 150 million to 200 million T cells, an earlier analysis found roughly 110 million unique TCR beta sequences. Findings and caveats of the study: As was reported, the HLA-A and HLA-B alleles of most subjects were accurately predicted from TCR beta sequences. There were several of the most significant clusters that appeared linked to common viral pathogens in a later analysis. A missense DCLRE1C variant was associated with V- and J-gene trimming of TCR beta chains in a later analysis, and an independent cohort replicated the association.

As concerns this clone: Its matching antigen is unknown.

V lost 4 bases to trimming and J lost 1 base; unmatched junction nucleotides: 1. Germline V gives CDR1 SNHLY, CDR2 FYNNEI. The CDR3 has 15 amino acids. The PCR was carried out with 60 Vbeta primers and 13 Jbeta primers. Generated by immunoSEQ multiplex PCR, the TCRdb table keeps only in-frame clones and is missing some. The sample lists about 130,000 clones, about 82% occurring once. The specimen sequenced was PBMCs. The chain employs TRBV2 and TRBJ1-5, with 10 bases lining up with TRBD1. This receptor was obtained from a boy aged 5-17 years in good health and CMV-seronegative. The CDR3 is CASSGQGASNQPQHF. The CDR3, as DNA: TGTGCCAGCAGTGGACAGGGGGCGAGCAATCAGCCCCAGCATTTT. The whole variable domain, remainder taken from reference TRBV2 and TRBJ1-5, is EPEVTQTPSHQVTQMGQEVILRCVPISNHLYFYWYRQILGQKVEFLVSFYNNEISEKSEIFDDQFSVERPDGSNFTLKIRSTKLEDSAMYFCASSGQGASNQPQHFGDGTRLSIL.